This T cell receptor (beta chain) stems from a study of T cell responses to AZD1222 COVID-19 vaccine. The study's findings and limits: After two AZD1222 doses, spike-specific TCR breadth and depth rose versus day 0.

Worth noting for this clone: The antigen remains unidentified.

This CDR3 has 14 residues. Germline lookup yields CDR1 SQVTM and CDR2 ANQGSEA. V lost 5 bases to trimming and J lost 4 bases; unmatched junction nucleotides: 7. Measured with immunoSEQ multiplex PCR; TCRdb has only the in-frame clones, and not every one. This sample has some 47,000 clones; under 85% occur once, and the top ten carry roughly half. The chain uses TRBV29-1 and TRBJ2-2; TRBD1 matches at 7 bases. Sequencing used peripheral blood, obtained on day 0 of AZD1222 vaccination. The sequence was collected from an adult in good health. The CDR3 reads CSVLGQLSTGELFF. The CDR3 DNA reads as TGCAGCGTTCTGGGACAGCTGAGCACCGGGGAGCTGTTTTTT.